Listed here are 32 T cell receptor beta chains from one sample, sequenced in a study of T cell changes during pregnancy in multiple sclerosis. Profiling relied on immunoSEQ multiplex PCR, and the TCRdb table lists in-frame clones only, not all of them. The sample carries some 47,000 clones, 80% to 90% recorded once. The material was CD8+ T cells from peripheral blood mononuclear cells, obtained in the second trimester of pregnancy. These receptors were obtained from a female donor with multiple sclerosis, enrolled in a pregnancy study.

The chain links TRBV7-3 to TRBJ1-1; maybe TRBD1 (5 bases). Trimming cost V 2 bases and J 6 bases, with 13 bases left between them. This CDR3 has 14 amino acids. The V gene's germline CDR1 is SGHTA and CDR2 FQGTGA. The chain's CDR3 is CASSLVAGLAEAFF. CDR3 nucleotide sequence: TGTGCCAGCAGCTTAGTTGCAGGGTTGGCTGAAGCTTTCTTT. The full variable domain, with the rest looked up from reference TRBV7-3 and TRBJ1-1, is GAGVSQTPSNKVTEKGKYVELRCDPISGHTALYWYRQSLGQGPEFLIYFQGTGAADDSGLPNDRFFAVRPEGSVSTLKIQRTERGDSAVYLCASSLVAGLAEAFFGQGTRLTVV.

This chain links TRBV11-2 with TRBJ1-2; D possibly corresponds to TRBD1 (6 bases). Per germline, CDR1 SGHAT and CDR2 FQNNGV. The CDR3 extends over 15 amino acids. Trimming shortened V by 1 base and J by 5 bases, and 14 bases separated the two germline ends. The CDR3 coding sequence is TGTGCCAGCAGCTTAGGGCAGGGGTCGGGGTATGGCTACACCTTC. Translation gives CASSLGQGSGYGYTF.

The V gene is TRBV4-1, the J gene TRBJ1-5; perhaps TRBD1 as D (5 bases). Germline V gene data show CDR1 as MGHRA and CDR2 as YSYEKL. This CDR3 contains 14 residues. The V and J ends lost 1 base and 1 base respectively, with 5 bases between them. CDR3 in DNA: TGCGCCAGCAGCCAAGGGGGCAGCAATCAGCCCCAGCATTTT. Its protein product is CASSQGGSNQPQHF.

The rearrangement uses TRBV16 and TRBJ1-1; possible D gene TRBD1, 6 bases. The CDR3 runs 12 residues. Trimming removed 4 bases at V and 5 bases at J, with 8 bases between. The V gene's germline CDR1 is KGHSY and CDR2 FQNENV. The CDR3 protein is CASSPGVTEAFF. As DNA, the CDR3 is TGTGCCAGCAGCCCAGGGGTGACTGAAGCTTTCTTT.

Only one count was recorded for this clone. The chain couples TRBV11-2 to TRBJ2-5; D gene uncertain. CDR3 length: 13 amino acids. CDR1 is SGHAT, CDR2 FQNNGV, per germline. The V gene lost 1 base and the J gene lost 7 bases, with 10 bases spanning the gap. This CDR3 reads CASSLVRPGTQYF. The CDR3 nucleotides read TGTGCCAGCAGCTTAGTGCGCCCCGGGACCCAGTACTTC.

The V gene is TRBV2, the J gene TRBJ2-1; weak D call: TRBD2 (7 bases). The length of the CDR3 is 13 residues. CDR1 SNHLY and CDR2 FYNNEI come from the germline V gene. Trimming pared 9 bases from V and 6 bases from J, leaving 15 bases between. CDR3 loop: CASEGGGPNEQFF. The CDR3 DNA follows: TGTGCCAGTGAGGGGGGGGGCCCCAATGAGCAGTTCTTC.

This clone is a singleton in its sample. This chain connects TRBV11-2 to TRBJ1-1; possibly TRBD1 for D (6 bases). The germline V and J ends were trimmed by 4 bases and 2 bases, with 17 bases remaining between them. The CDR3 length is 16 residues. Germline V gene lookup returns CDR1 SGHAT and CDR2 FQNNGV. The CDR3 sequence is CASSYGADRLNTEAFF. Written as DNA, the CDR3 is TGTGCCAGCAGCTATGGGGCGGACAGACTCAACACTGAAGCTTTCTTT.

This chain links TRBV4-1 with TRBJ1-2; D perhaps matches TRBD1 (6 bases). V was clipped by 6 bases and J by 7 bases, with 15 bases between them. Germline loops: CDR1 MGHRA, CDR2 YSYEKL. This CDR3 comprises 13 residues. CDR3 amino acids: CASSHPGGSGYTF. For the CDR3, the DNA is TGCGCCAGCAGTCACCCGGGGGGCAGTGGCTACACCTTC.

This chain joins TRBV7-2 and TRBJ2-5, with a tentative D call TRBD2 (6 bases). With 5 bases removed from V and 1 base from J, the gap between germline ends came to 17 bases. This CDR3 spans 16 amino acids. Germline CDR1 reads SGHTA; CDR2 reads FQGNSA. CDR3 region: CASSHVLGGAQETQYF. The CDR3 nucleotides read TGTGCCAGCAGCCACGTTTTAGGCGGGGCCCAAGAGACCCAGTACTTC.

This chain joins TRBV11-1 and TRBJ2-7, with 7 bases identical to TRBD2. Germline V lookup: CDR1 SGHAT, CDR2 FQDESV (reference sequence). The trim removed 4 bases at V and 6 bases at J, leaving 15 bases unmatched. The CDR3 runs to 16 residues. The CDR3, as DNA: TGTGCCAGCAGCTCTAACCCTATCAGACTAGCTGGCGAGCAGTACTTC. Its protein is CASSSNPIRLAGEQYF. Filled out from reference TRBV11-1 and TRBJ2-7, the complete variable domain reads EAEVAQSPRYKITEKSQAVAFWCDPISGHATLYWYRQILGQGPELLVQFQDESVVDDSQLPKDRFSAERLKGVDSTLKIQPAELGDSAMYLCASSSNPIRLAGEQYFGPGTRLTVT.

The chain combines TRBV5-1 with TRBJ1-1; 7 bases agree with TRBD1. The CDR3 covers 13 residues. The germline gives CDR1 SGHRS, CDR2 YFSETQ. Trimming at V came to 3 bases and at J to 5 bases, leaving 4 bases not matched to a gene. Written as DNA, the CDR3 is TGCGCCAGCAGCTACAGGGGTGATACTGAAGCTTTCTTT. Translating it yields CASSYRGDTEAFF.

The CDR3 region has the DNA TGTGCCAGCTCTGACAGCTACTATGGCTACACCTTC. The encoded protein is CASSDSYYGYTF. The rearrangement joins TRBV7-8 to TRBJ1-2, with D perhaps TRBD1 (5 bases). The V gene lost 8 bases and the J gene lost 3 bases, with 10 bases spanning the gap. CDR3 length: 12 residues. Per germline, CDR1 SGHVS and CDR2 FQNEAQ.

This clone was recorded only once. The V call is TRBV2, the J call TRBJ2-7, with 8 bases lining up with TRBD2. The V gene's germline CDR1 is SNHLY and CDR2 FYNNEI. Trimming removed 3 bases from V and 7 bases from J; junction bases left unmatched: 5. This CDR3 spans 13 amino acids. The CDR3 reads CASSELAGKEQYF. The CDR3 DNA reads TGTGCCAGCAGTGAGCTAGCGGGTAAAGAGCAGTACTTC. The variable domain in full, with the rest retrieved from reference TRBV2 and TRBJ2-7, is EPEVTQTPSHQVTQMGQEVILRCVPISNHLYFYWYRQILGQKVEFLVSFYNNEISEKSEIFDDQFSVERPDGSNFTLKIRSTKLEDSAMYFCASSELAGKEQYFGPGTRLTVT.

The CDR3 DNA sequence: TGTGCCTGGAGTTTAGGGGACACTGAAGCTTTCTTT. This sequence encodes CAWSLGDTEAFF. The V and J genes are TRBV30 and TRBJ1-1; D is perhaps TRBD1 (5 bases). Germline CDR1 reads GTSNPN; CDR2 reads SVGIG (reference sequence). The V gene lost 2 bases and the J gene lost 3 bases, with 7 bases spanning the gap. This CDR3 has 12 amino acids. The full variable domain, completed using reference TRBV30 and TRBJ1-1, is SQTIHQWPATLVQPVGSPLSLECTVEGTSNPNLYWYRQAAGRGLQLLFYSVGIGQISSEVPQNLSASRPQDRQFILSSKKLLLSDSGFYLCAWSLGDTEAFFGQGTRLTVV.

J is TRBJ1-1 and V is TRBV27, with 7 bases lining up with TRBD1. The CDR3 has 10 residues. Germline V lookup: CDR1 MNHEY, CDR2 SMNVEV (reference sequence). CDR3 protein: CETGLAEAFF. The CDR3 nucleotides read TGTGAGACAGGGCTAGCTGAAGCTTTCTTT.

The chain uses TRBV6-6 and TRBJ2-7; D remains ambiguous. Germline lookup yields CDR1 MNHNY and CDR2 SVGAGI (reference sequence). V was cut by 0 bases and J by 7 bases, with 7 bases left in between. This CDR3 spans 12 amino acids. CDR3 sequence: CASSYSRVEQYF. The DNA for the CDR3 is TGTGCCAGCAGTTACTCGCGAGTAGAGCAGTACTTC.

This chain connects TRBV7-8 to TRBJ1-5; D unclear. Germline CDR1 reads SGHVS; CDR2 reads FQNEAQ. The CDR3 length is 16 residues. Trimming took off 0 bases at V and 2 bases at J, with 11 bases between the two ends. The CDR3 spells CASSLAPGVGNQPQHF. In nucleotides, the CDR3 is TGTGCCAGCAGCTTAGCCCCGGGTGTGGGCAATCAGCCCCAGCATTTT.

This rearrangement joins TRBV4-1 to TRBJ1-4, with no clear D. This CDR3 is built from 15 residues. V lost 0 bases and J lost 10, with 15 bases in between. CDR1 MGHRA and CDR2 YSYEKL come from the germline V gene. The chain's CDR3 is CASSQDYPAIRKLFF. CDR3 nucleotides: TGCGCCAGCAGCCAAGATTACCCAGCGATCCGAAAACTGTTTTTT.

The chain recombines TRBV19 with TRBJ1-5; 7 bases align to TRBD1. The CDR3 is made up of 14 amino acids. V trimming: 3 bases; J trimming: 5 bases; junction bases outside the gene matches: 4. The V gene's germline CDR1 is LNHDA and CDR2 SQIVND (reference sequence). The CDR3 reads CASSMTGRDQPQHF. The CDR3 region has the DNA TGTGCCAGTAGTATGACAGGGCGGGATCAGCCCCAGCATTTT.

This chain connects TRBV6-1 to TRBJ1-5; D gene uncertain. From germline, CDR1 is MNHNS and CDR2 SASEGT. V shed 0 bases and J shed 3 bases, with 9 bases lying between them. This CDR3 is 15 amino acids long. CDR3 nucleotide sequence: TGTGCCAGCAGTGAAGCGGCCACCCCCAATCAGCCCCAGCATTTT. This translates into CASSEAATPNQPQHF.

The CDR3 here is CASTPGGERTEAFF. CDR3 bases: TGTGCCAGCACCCCCGGGGGGGAACGCACTGAAGCTTTCTTT. The chain employs TRBV6-6 and TRBJ1-1; the D gene is possibly TRBD1 (5 bases). V was trimmed by 7 bases and J by 4 bases, leaving 16 bases between them. CDR3 length: 14 amino acids. Germline V gene sequence: CDR1 MNHNY, CDR2 SVGAGI (reference sequence).

This rearrangement joins TRBV14 to TRBJ1-1, with a possible D match to TRBD1 (5 bases). The ends were cut back, 6 bases at V and 6 bases at J, with 14 bases in the middle. Germline V gene sequence: CDR1 SGHDN, CDR2 FVKESK. The CDR3 runs to 13 residues. The chain's CDR3 is CASSLTQGAEAFF. The CDR3 DNA reads as TGTGCCAGCAGTCTCACCCAGGGCGCTGAAGCTTTCTTT.

The count of this clone is one. The genes are TRBV11-2 and TRBJ1-2, with D possibly matching TRBD1 (5 bases). The CDR3 spans 15 residues. Deletions cut 5 bases from V and 6 bases from J, with 19 bases between. CDR1 and CDR2 from the germline V gene are SGHAT and FQNNGV. The CDR3 spells CASSRRQSSLDGYTF. Written as DNA, the CDR3 is TGTGCCAGCAGCCGAAGACAGTCCTCTCTAGATGGCTACACCTTC.

The V and J genes are TRBV6-5 and TRBJ2-5; TRBD2 might be the D (6 bases). The germline gives CDR1 MNHEY, CDR2 SVGAGI. The CDR3 sequence is 14 residues long. The V and J ends lost 1 base and 7 bases respectively, with 13 bases between them. CDR3 nucleotide sequence: TGTGCCAGCAGTTACTTCGGAGGGGACGCGACCCAGTACTTC. Translation: CASSYFGGDATQYF.

The chain employs TRBV5-1 and TRBJ2-5; possible D gene TRBD2, 6 bases. There are 16 residues in the CDR3. Germline CDR1 reads SGHRS; CDR2 reads YFSETQ. Trimming cost V 2 bases and J 2 bases, with 16 bases left between them. Here the CDR3 DNA reads TGCGCCAGCAGCTTTGATGGTTATCGGGAGCAAGAGACCCAGTACTTC. It codes for CASSFDGYREQETQYF.

J is TRBJ2-1 and V is TRBV7-6; a possible D gene is TRBD2 (5 bases). V was cut by 3 bases and J by 9 bases, with 9 bases left in between. The CDR3 totals 12 residues. Germline CDR1 reads SGHVS; CDR2 reads FNYEAQ. The CDR3 sequence: CASSFSAGEQFF. DNA of the CDR3: TGTGCCAGCAGCTTCAGTGCGGGTGAGCAGTTCTTC. Full variable domain (rest looked up from reference TRBV7-6 and TRBJ2-1): GAGVSQSPRYKVTKRGQDVALRCDPISGHVSLYWYRQALGQGPEFLTYFNYEAQQDKSGLPNDRFSAERPEGSISTLTIQRTEQRDSAMYRCASSFSAGEQFFGPGTRLTVL.

This chain links TRBV10-2 with TRBJ2-7, with TRBD2 as a possible D gene (6 bases). The CDR3 is 14 amino acids. Trimming took off 5 bases at V and 2 bases at J, with 13 bases between the two ends. Germline V gives CDR1 WSHSY, CDR2 SAAADI. The CDR3 DNA sequence: TGCGCCAGCAGTTGGGAGCGGGCGACCTACGAGCAGTACTTC. This codes for CASSWERATYEQYF.

The chain is built from TRBV11-2 and TRBJ2-2; tentatively, D is TRBD1 (6 bases). Trimming took off 5 bases at V and 5 bases at J, with 18 bases between the two ends. CDR1 SGHAT and CDR2 FQNNGV come from the germline V gene. This CDR3 region has 16 residues. The CDR3 region has the DNA TGTGCCAGCAGCCCCGATATTGCAGGGGTGACCGGGGAGCTGTTTTTT. This sequence encodes CASSPDIAGVTGELFF.

V is TRBV6-5 and J is TRBJ1-2; tentative D call: TRBD1 (6 bases). V was pared by 5 bases and J by 8 bases, with 15 bases between. Germline CDR1 MNHEY, CDR2 SVGAGI. The CDR3 is 13 amino acids. CDR3 DNA sequence: TGTGCCAGCAGTGCAGGGGTCCTGCTGGGCTACACCTTC. It translates to CASSAGVLLGYTF.

The table lists this clone with a count of one. This sequence joins TRBV6-5 and TRBJ2-7; 11 nucleotides line up with TRBD1. The trim removed 2 bases at V and 3 bases at J, leaving 3 bases unmatched. Germline values: CDR1 MNHEY, CDR2 SVGAGI. The CDR3 covers 15 residues. The CDR3 coding sequence is TGTGCCAGCAGTTACGGGACAGGGGGATACTACGAGCAGTACTTC. Its protein is CASSYGTGGYYEQYF.

This chain joins TRBV4-1 and TRBJ2-7; 7 bases are shared with TRBD1. CDR1 is MGHRA, CDR2 YSYEKL, per germline. Germline trimming cut 3 bases from V and 0 bases from J; bases unmatched to any gene: 2. This CDR3 is built from 14 residues. CDR3 amino acids: CASSQDRSSYEQYF. CDR3 coding DNA: TGCGCCAGCAGCCAGGACAGGAGCTCCTACGAGCAGTACTTC.

The chain employs TRBV25-1 and TRBJ1-1; 7 bases align to TRBD1. Trimming at V came to 6 bases and at J to 0 bases, leaving 4 bases not matched to a gene. This CDR3 is built from 14 residues. Looked up from germline, CDR1 is MGHDK and CDR2 is SYGVNS. CDR3: CASRDRALNTEAFF. For the CDR3, the DNA is TGTGCCAGCAGAGACAGGGCCCTGAACACTGAAGCTTTCTTT. The variable domain in full, completed from reference TRBV25-1 and TRBJ1-1, reads EADIYQTPRYLVIGTGKKITLECSQTMGHDKMYWYQQDPGMELHLIHYSYGVNSTEKGDLSSESTVSRIRTEHFPLTLESARPSHTSQYLCASRDRALNTEAFFGQGTRLTVV.